A selection of T cell receptor beta chains follows, all from one sample in a study of spatial heterogeneity in lung cancer. From the 5' RACE reads, TCRdb called clonotypes with MiXCR, one entry per CDR3 protein. The table records roughly 1,200 distinct CDR3 sequences, 4.9% of them present only once. The specimen comprised lung tumor tissue, sampled at surgery. The receptors shown here come from a male donor with early-stage non-small cell lung cancer. CDR3s include the opening cysteine and the closing phenylalanine or tryptophan. The order of the fields is J gene, clone size, D gene, V gene, CDR3 protein, CDR3 DNA. The D gene is left open where the match is weak. Expanded clones get a size class; other rows say once, few or many, or leave the size out.

J: TRBJ2-7
size: large
D: TRBD2
V: TRBV20-1
CDR3: CSAKSGSFYEQYF
DNA: TGCAGTGCTAAGAGCGGGAGTTTCTACGAGCAGTACTTC

J: TRBJ2-5
size: medium-sized
D: TRBD2
V: TRBV20-1
CDR3: CSAKNLAGGQETQYF
DNA: TGCAGTGCTAAAAATCTAGCGGGAGGCCAAGAGACCCAGTACTTC

J: TRBJ2-7
size: medium-sized
D: TRBD1
V: TRBV24-1
CDR3: CAGHRTGPGPYVYEQYF
DNA: TGTGCCGGCCACCGGACAGGGCCGGGACCATACGTTTACGAGCAGTACTTC

J: TRBJ1-1
size: large
D: .
V: TRBV5-1
CDR3: CASSPLWSPYSVAEAFF
DNA: TGCGCCAGCAGCCCCTTGTGGTCCCCATACTCGGTCGCTGAAGCTTTCTTT

J: TRBJ2-2
size: medium-sized
D: .
V: TRBV5-4
CDR3: CASSLARGNTGELFF
DNA: TGTGCCAGCAGCTTGGCCAGGGGGAACACCGGGGAGCTGTTTTTT

J: TRBJ2-5
size: medium-sized
D: .
V: TRBV6-6
CDR3: CASSSFEAGAQETQYF
DNA: TGTGCCAGCAGTTCATTTGAGGCAGGGGCTCAAGAGACCCAGTACTTC

J: TRBJ1-3
size: .
D: .
V: TRBV7-2
CDR3: CASSPRTVPGNTIYF
DNA: TGTGCCAGCAGCCCGCGGACAGTTCCTGGAAACACCATATATTTT

J: TRBJ2-1
size: medium-sized
D: TRBD2
V: TRBV18
CDR3: CASSPGLAGGEQFF
DNA: TGTGCCAGCTCACCTGGACTAGCGGGAGGGGAGCAGTTCTTC

J: TRBJ2-2
size: medium-sized
D: TRBD1
V: TRBV7-9
CDR3: CASSHRQGSNTGELFF
DNA: TGTGCCAGCAGCCACCGACAGGGGTCGAACACCGGGGAGCTGTTTTTT

J: TRBJ1-2
size: medium-sized
D: .
V: TRBV10-3
CDR3: CAISSEATYTF
DNA: TGTGCCATCAGTTCCGAGGCTACCTACACCTTC

J: TRBJ2-5
size: medium-sized
D: .
V: TRBV6-1
CDR3: CAGRGAPGTQYF
DNA: TGTGCCGGCCGTGGGGCGCCGGGGACCCAGTACTTC

J: TRBJ2-1
size: medium-sized
D: .
V: TRBV4-1
CDR3: CASSQGGPGFSYNEQFF
DNA: TGCGCCAGCAGCCAAGGAGGGCCGGGGTTCTCCTACAATGAGCAGTTCTTC

J: TRBJ2-7
size: medium-sized
D: TRBD2
V: TRBV4-2
CDR3: CASSQEGTRGYEQYF
DNA: TGTGCCAGCAGCCAAGAAGGGACTAGGGGATACGAGCAGTACTTC

J: TRBJ1-3
size: large
D: .
V: TRBV5-1
CDR3: CASRPDAHGNTIYF
DNA: TGCGCCAGCAGACCCGACGCCCATGGAAACACCATATATTTT

J: TRBJ1-2
size: large
D: TRBD1
V: TRBV6-2/TRBV6-3
CDR3: CASSSDRAYGYTF
DNA: TGTGCCAGCAGTTCGGACAGGGCCTATGGCTACACCTTC

J: TRBJ1-5
size: medium-sized
D: .
V: TRBV24-1
CDR3: CATSDGGDQPQHF
DNA: TGTGCCACCAGTGATGGTGGGGATCAGCCCCAGCATTTT

J: TRBJ2-5
size: medium-sized
D: .
V: TRBV28
CDR3: CASSLNRLVETQYF
DNA: TGTGCCAGCAGTTTAAACAGGCTAGTAGAGACCCAGTACTTC

J: TRBJ1-6
size: medium-sized
D: .
V: TRBV27
CDR3: CASSLSLGISPLHF
DNA: TGTGCCAGCAGTTTATCGTTGGGGATTTCACCCCTCCACTTT

J: TRBJ2-1
size: large
D: .
V: TRBV27
CDR3: CASTPLLGEPNEQFF
DNA: TGTGCCAGCACTCCCCTCTTGGGGGAACCAAATGAGCAGTTCTTC

J: TRBJ1-5
size: large
D: TRBD1
V: TRBV30
CDR3: CAWAEGQGRPQHF
DNA: TGTGCCTGGGCGGAGGGACAGGGGAGGCCCCAGCATTTT

J: TRBJ2-7
size: medium-sized
D: TRBD1
V: TRBV18
CDR3: CASSLDREREQYF
DNA: TGTGCCAGCTCGCTAGACAGGGAGCGCGAGCAGTACTTC

J: TRBJ2-7
size: large
D: TRBD2
V: TRBV28
CDR3: CASRTGTSGMERYEQYF
DNA: TGTGCCAGCAGGACCGGGACTAGCGGCATGGAGAGATACGAGCAGTACTTC

J: TRBJ1-1
size: large
D: .
V: TRBV6-2/TRBV6-3
CDR3: CASSSTYSTEAFF
DNA: TGTGCCAGCAGTTCTACTTACAGCACCGAAGCTTTCTTT

J: TRBJ2-7
size: medium-sized
D: .
V: TRBV7-6
CDR3: CASSSSGHGTYEQYF
DNA: TGTGCCAGCAGCTCTTCGGGACACGGTACCTACGAGCAGTACTTC

J: TRBJ2-6
size: large
D: .
V: TRBV24-1
CDR3: CATSKDSGANVLTF
DNA: TGTGCCACCAGTAAAGACTCTGGGGCCAACGTCCTGACTTTC

J: TRBJ2-1
size: large
D: TRBD2
V: TRBV4-1
CDR3: CASSQQRGDNEQFF
DNA: TGCGCCAGCAGCCAACAGCGGGGAGACAATGAGCAGTTCTTC

J: TRBJ2-2
size: large
D: .
V: TRBV4-1
CDR3: CASSQRTGELFF
DNA: TGCGCCAGCAGCCAACGGACGGGGGAGCTGTTTTTT

J: TRBJ2-1
size: large
D: TRBD1
V: TRBV5-6
CDR3: CASSPPGDRGEQFF
DNA: TGTGCCAGCAGCCCCCCGGGAGACAGGGGTGAGCAGTTCTTC

J: TRBJ1-2
size: few
D: TRBD1
V: TRBV29-1
CDR3: CSGGQGLGYGYTF
DNA: TGCAGCGGGGGACAGGGTCTCGGCTATGGCTACACCTTC

J: TRBJ2-4
size: .
D: .
V: TRBV18
CDR3: CASSPVADAQYF
DNA: TGTGCCAGCTCACCGGTAGCGGATGCGCAGTACTTC

J: TRBJ2-1
size: few
D: .
V: TRBV29-1
CDR3: CSVEGIKPGYNEQFF
DNA: TGCAGCGTTGAAGGGATTAAACCGGGTTACAATGAGCAGTTCTTC

J: TRBJ1-1
size: medium-sized
D: TRBD1
V: TRBV29-1
CDR3: CSVRQGVNTEAFF
DNA: TGCAGCGTCAGACAGGGTGTGAACACTGAAGCTTTCTTT

J: TRBJ2-5
size: medium-sized
D: .
V: TRBV13
CDR3: CASSLGGRAQETQYF
DNA: TGTGCCAGCAGCTTAGGTGGCAGGGCTCAAGAGACCCAGTACTTC

J: TRBJ2-1
size: medium-sized
D: .
V: TRBV5-1
CDR3: CASSLNPYRAEQFF
DNA: TGCGCCAGCAGCTTGAATCCCTACAGGGCTGAGCAGTTCTTC

J: TRBJ1-5
size: medium-sized
D: .
V: TRBV6-5
CDR3: CASSYSGDQPQHF
DNA: TGTGCCAGCAGTTACTCTGGGGACCAGCCCCAGCATTTT

J: TRBJ1-6
size: .
D: .
V: TRBV28
CDR3: CASSSRASGDSPLHF
DNA: TGTGCCAGCAGTTCCCGGGCCTCGGGGGATTCACCCCTCCACTTT

J: TRBJ2-5
size: medium-sized
D: TRBD2
V: TRBV29-1
CDR3: CSVVLSGRGAQYF
DNA: TGCAGCGTGGTCCTCAGCGGGAGGGGGGCCCAGTACTTC

J: TRBJ1-1
size: .
D: TRBD1
V: TRBV20-1
CDR3: CSARDQGAGDTRAFF
DNA: TGCAGTGCTAGAGATCAGGGGGCAGGGGACACCCGAGCTTTCTTT

J: TRBJ2-1
size: .
D: TRBD2
V: TRBV7-2
CDR3: CASSLWVREVGNEQFF
DNA: TGTGCCAGCAGCTTATGGGTGCGGGAGGTTGGCAATGAGCAGTTCTTC

J: TRBJ2-3
size: large
D: TRBD1
V: TRBV2
CDR3: CASMPGQSTDTQYF
DNA: TGTGCCAGCATGCCGGGACAGAGCACAGATACGCAGTATTTT

J: TRBJ2-7
size: medium-sized
D: .
V: TRBV5-4
CDR3: CASSFPGTGLYEQYF
DNA: TGTGCCAGCAGCTTCCCCGGGACTGGTCTCTACGAGCAGTACTTC

J: TRBJ1-2
size: medium-sized
D: TRBD1
V: TRBV2
CDR3: CASNPTGVRDYGYTF
DNA: TGTGCCAGCAACCCGACAGGGGTTAGGGACTATGGCTACACCTTC

J: TRBJ2-1
size: medium-sized
D: TRBD1
V: TRBV12-3/TRBV12-4
CDR3: CASSLAKGRTGKTPYNEQFF
DNA: TGTGCCAGCAGTTTAGCCAAAGGGCGGACAGGGAAAACCCCCTACAATGAGCAGTTCTTC

J: TRBJ2-1
size: large
D: TRBD2
V: TRBV24-1
CDR3: CATGAGVIPEQFF
DNA: TGTGCCACCGGGGCGGGAGTCATCCCTGAGCAGTTCTTC

J: TRBJ2-1
size: medium-sized
D: TRBD2
V: TRBV7-2
CDR3: CASSGLAGEQFF
DNA: TGTGCCAGCAGCGGATTAGCGGGAGAGCAGTTCTTC